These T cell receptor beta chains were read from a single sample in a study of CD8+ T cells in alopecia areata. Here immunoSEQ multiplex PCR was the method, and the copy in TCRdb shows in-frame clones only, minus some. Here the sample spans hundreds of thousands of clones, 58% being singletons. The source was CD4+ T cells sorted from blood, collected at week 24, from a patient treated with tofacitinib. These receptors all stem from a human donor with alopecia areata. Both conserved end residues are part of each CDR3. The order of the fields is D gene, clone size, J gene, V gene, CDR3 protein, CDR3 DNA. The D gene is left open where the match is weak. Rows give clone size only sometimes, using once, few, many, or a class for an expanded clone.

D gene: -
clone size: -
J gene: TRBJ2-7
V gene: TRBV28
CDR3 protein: CASSLTGHQYEQYF
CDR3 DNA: TGTGCCAGCAGTTTAACGGGACATCAGTACGAGCAGTACTTC

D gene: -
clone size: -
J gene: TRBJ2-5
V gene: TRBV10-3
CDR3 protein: CASAGESTQYF
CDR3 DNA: TGTGCCTCCGCAGGGGAGAGTACCCAGTACTTC

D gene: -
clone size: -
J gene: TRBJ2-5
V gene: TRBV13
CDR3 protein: CASSLKFQETQYF
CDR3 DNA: TGTGCCAGCAGCTTAAAGTTCCAAGAGACCCAGTACTTC

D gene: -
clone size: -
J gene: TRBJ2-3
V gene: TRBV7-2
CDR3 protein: CASSPPTLDTQYF
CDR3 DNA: TGTGCCAGCAGCCCGCCTACGTTGGATACGCAGTATTTT

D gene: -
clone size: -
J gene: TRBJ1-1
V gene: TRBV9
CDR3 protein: CASSAVDGLNTEAFF
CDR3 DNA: TGTGCCAGCAGCGCCGTGGACGGTTTGAACACTGAAGCTTTCTTT

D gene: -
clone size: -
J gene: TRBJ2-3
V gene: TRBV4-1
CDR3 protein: CASSQITSTDTQYF
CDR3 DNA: TGCGCCAGCAGCCAAATAACTAGTACAGATACGCAGTATTTT

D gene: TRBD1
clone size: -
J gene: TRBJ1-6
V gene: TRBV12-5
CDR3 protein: CASGPTGNSPLHF
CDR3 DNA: TGTGCTAGTGGTCCGACAGGGAACTCACCCCTCCACTTT

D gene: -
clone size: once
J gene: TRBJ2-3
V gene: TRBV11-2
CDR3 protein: CASSLDWAGAGTDTQYF
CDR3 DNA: TGTGCCAGCAGCTTAGATTGGGCAGGGGCAGGGACAGATACGCAGTATTTT

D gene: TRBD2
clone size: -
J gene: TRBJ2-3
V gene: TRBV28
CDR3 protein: CASSSSGGYTDTQYF
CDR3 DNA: TGTGCCAGCAGTTCCAGCGGGGGGTACACAGATACGCAGTATTTT

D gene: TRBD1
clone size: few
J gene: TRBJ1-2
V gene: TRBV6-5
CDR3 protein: CASSRDSPNYGYTF
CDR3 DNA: TGTGCCAGCAGCCGGGACAGCCCTAACTATGGCTACACCTTC

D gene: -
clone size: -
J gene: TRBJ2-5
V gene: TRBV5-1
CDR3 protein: CASSLEPGAETQYF
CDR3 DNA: TGCGCCAGCAGCTTGGAACCCGGAGCCGAGACCCAGTACTTC

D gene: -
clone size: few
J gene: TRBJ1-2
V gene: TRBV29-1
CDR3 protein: CSALGANYGYTF
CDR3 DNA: TGCAGTGCCCTGGGCGCTAACTATGGCTACACCTTC

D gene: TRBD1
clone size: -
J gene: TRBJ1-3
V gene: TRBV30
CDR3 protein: CAWTQGAGNTIYF
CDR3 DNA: TGTGCCTGGACCCAGGGGGCTGGAAACACCATATATTTT

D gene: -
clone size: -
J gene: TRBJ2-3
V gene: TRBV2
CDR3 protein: CASSDEFTDTQYF
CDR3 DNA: TGTGCCAGCAGTGACGAGTTCACAGATACGCAGTATTTT

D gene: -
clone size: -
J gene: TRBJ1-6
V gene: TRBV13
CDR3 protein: CASSLGVVWENSPLHF
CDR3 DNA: TGTGCCAGCAGCTTAGGGGTAGTTTGGGAAAATTCACCCCTCCACTTT

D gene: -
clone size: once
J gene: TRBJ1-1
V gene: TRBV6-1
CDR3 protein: CASSDQGYTEAFF
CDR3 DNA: TGTGCCAGCAGTGACCAGGGTTACACTGAAGCTTTCTTT

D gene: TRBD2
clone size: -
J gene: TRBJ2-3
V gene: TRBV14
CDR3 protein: CASSQSRGGLGRDTQYF
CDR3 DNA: TGTGCCAGCAGCCAATCGCGGGGGGGTCTCGGGAGAGATACGCAGTATTTT

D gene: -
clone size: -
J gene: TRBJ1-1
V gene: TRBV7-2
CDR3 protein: CASSLGARSEAFF
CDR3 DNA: TGTGCCAGCAGCTTAGGGGCCCGGAGCGAAGCTTTCTTT

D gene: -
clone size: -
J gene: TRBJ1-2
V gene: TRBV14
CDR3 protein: CASSRSGYGYTF
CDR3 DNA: TGTGCCAGCAGTCGGTCGGGCTATGGCTACACCTTC

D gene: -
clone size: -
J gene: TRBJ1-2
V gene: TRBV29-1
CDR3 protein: CSVSMRLSLYGYTF
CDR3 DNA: TGCAGCGTGAGCATGCGTCTCTCCCTGTATGGCTACACCTTC

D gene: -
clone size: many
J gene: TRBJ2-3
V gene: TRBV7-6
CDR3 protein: CASSLGTDTQYF
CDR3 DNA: TGTGCCAGCAGCTTAGGTACAGATACGCAGTATTTT

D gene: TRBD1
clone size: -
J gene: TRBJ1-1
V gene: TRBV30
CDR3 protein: CAWSGGGSDTEAFF
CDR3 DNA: TGTGCCTGGAGCGGAGGGGGCTCCGACACTGAAGCTTTCTTT

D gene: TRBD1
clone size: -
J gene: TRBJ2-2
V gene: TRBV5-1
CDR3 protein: CASSLGQGATGELFF
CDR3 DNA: TGCGCCAGCAGCTTGGGACAGGGGGCCACCGGGGAGCTGTTTTTT

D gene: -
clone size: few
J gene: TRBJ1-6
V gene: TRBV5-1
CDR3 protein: CASSLRTGAGNNSPLHF
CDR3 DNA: TGCGCCAGCAGCTTGCGGACGGGGGCGGGGAATAATTCACCCCTCCACTTT

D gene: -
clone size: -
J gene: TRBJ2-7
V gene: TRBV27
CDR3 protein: CASAERRVSYEQYF
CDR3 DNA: TGTGCCAGCGCGGAACGCCGGGTCTCCTACGAGCAGTACTTC

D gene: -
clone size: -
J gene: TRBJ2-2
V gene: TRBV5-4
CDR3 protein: CASSLPLDTGELFF
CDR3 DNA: TGTGCCAGCAGCTTGCCTCTAGACACCGGGGAGCTGTTTTTT

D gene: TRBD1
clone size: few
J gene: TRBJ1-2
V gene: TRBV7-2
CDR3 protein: CASSPWAGGGWDNGYTF
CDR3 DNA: TGTGCCAGCAGCCCCTGGGCAGGGGGCGGGTGGGACAATGGCTACACCTTC

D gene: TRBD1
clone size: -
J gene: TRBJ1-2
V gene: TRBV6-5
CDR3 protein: CASSKGTGYGYTF
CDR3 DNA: TGTGCCAGCAGTAAAGGGACAGGCTATGGCTACACCTTC

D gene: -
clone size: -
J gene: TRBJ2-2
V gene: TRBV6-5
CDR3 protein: CASSYSKYTGELFF
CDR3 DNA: TGTGCCAGCAGTTACTCGAAGTACACCGGGGAGCTGTTTTTT

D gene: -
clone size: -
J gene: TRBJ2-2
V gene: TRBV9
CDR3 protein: CASSVGNSGGGGELFF
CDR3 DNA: TGTGCCAGCAGCGTAGGTAATAGCGGCGGAGGCGGGGAGCTGTTTTTT

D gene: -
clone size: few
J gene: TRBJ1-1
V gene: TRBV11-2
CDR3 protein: CASSPPGGANTEAFF
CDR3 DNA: TGTGCCAGCAGCCCCCCCGGAGGGGCGAACACTGAAGCTTTCTTT

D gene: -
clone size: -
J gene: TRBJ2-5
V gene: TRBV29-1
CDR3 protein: CSVKGGRGETQYF
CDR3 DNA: TGCAGCGTCAAGGGGGGGCGCGGAGAGACCCAGTACTTC

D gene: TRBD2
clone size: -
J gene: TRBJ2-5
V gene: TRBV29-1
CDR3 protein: CSASGGEETQYF
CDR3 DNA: TGCAGCGCCTCCGGGGGGGAAGAGACCCAGTACTTC

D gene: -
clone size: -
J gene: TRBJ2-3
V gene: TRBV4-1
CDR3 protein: CASSRSGAATDTQYF
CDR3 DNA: TGCGCCAGCAGCCGCTCCGGGGCGGCCACAGATACGCAGTATTTT

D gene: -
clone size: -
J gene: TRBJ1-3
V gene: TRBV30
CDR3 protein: CAWTENSGNTIYF
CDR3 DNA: TGTGCCTGGACCGAGAACTCTGGAAACACCATATATTTT

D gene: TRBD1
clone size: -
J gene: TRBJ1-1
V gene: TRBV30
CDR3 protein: CAWRDRGKMNTEAFF
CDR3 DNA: TGTGCCTGGAGGGACAGGGGAAAGATGAACACTGAAGCTTTCTTT

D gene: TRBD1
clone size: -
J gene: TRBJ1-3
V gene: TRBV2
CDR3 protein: CASSGTAPGNTIYF
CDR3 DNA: TGTGCCAGCAGCGGGACAGCACCTGGAAACACCATATATTTT

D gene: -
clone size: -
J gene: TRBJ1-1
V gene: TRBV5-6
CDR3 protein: CASSLQGRQAAFF
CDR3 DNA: TGTGCCAGCAGTTTACAGGGTCGCCAAGCAGCTTTCTTT

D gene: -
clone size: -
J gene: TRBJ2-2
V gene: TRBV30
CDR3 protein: CAWSVSLFNTGELFF
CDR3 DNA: TGTGCCTGGAGTGTCTCTCTCTTCAACACCGGGGAGCTGTTTTTT

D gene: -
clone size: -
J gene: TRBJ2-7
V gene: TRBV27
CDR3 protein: CASRTGTAYEQYF
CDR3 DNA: TGTGCCAGCAGAACCGGGACGGCCTACGAGCAGTACTTC

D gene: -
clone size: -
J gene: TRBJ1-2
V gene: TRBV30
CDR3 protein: CAWSDLGFGYTF
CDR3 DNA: TGTGCCTGGAGTGACTTGGGGTTCGGCTACACCTTC